This is a list of T cell receptor beta chains from one sample in a study of blood T cell repertoires in COVID-19. Sequencing used immunoSEQ multiplex PCR; TCRdb keeps in-frame clones, though not all of them. The sample records a few hundred thousand clones, 70% to 90% being singletons. What was sequenced was PBMCs or T cells enriched from blood (not recorded which). The receptor set was obtained from a man aged 40-49 years who had recovered from COVID-19. Each CDR3 is given with its conserved first and last residue.

v_gene,CDR3aa
TRBV11-2,CASSQFPNFSYNEQFF
TRBV3-1/TRBV3-2,CASSQTSYEQYF
TRBV25-1,CASSLTAGSPLHF
TRBV6-5,CASSLQSGEQFF
TRBV6-6,CASSGAKVSNEQFF
TRBV30,CAWTPSGGVGQYF
TRBV10-2,CASSESVSHQETQYF
TRBV6-2/TRBV6-3,CASSTLAGVLNEQFF
TRBV27,CASSLSGPSYEQYF
TRBV28,CASTLGTSGSGLYNEQFF
TRBV28,CASSSTGTASYEQYF
TRBV5-1,CASGEGDGELFF
TRBV6-6,CASSYSTGLETQYF
TRBV29-1,CSVGTGGDSPLHF
TRBV5-4,CASSYGQLYNEQFF
TRBV7-8,CASSLLGAMNYEQYF
TRBV6-4,CASSAGTGNNQPQHF
TRBV20-1,CSAFTSYEQYF
TRBV30,CAWSPLPNMANEKLFF
TRBV19,CASSHVRGEDYGYTF
TRBV6-2/TRBV6-3,CASSLILTPYGYTF
TRBV19,CASSKTGGPGAAFF
TRBV19,CASSIGQGLLEETQYF
TRBV6-5,CASSIPLASEQYF
TRBV7-8,CASSPSGREQYF
TRBV9,CASSVGQGGGYTF
TRBV5-1,CASSLGTGGMAFEKLFF
TRBV29-1,CSVVTGFVGNEQFF
TRBV12-3/TRBV12-4,CATHRGKETQYF
TRBV30,CAWKGAYGYTF
TRBV12-3/TRBV12-4,CASSFGGDYGYTF
TRBV5-1,CASSPGQGGNQPQHF
TRBV5-1,CASSITSGTATDTQYF
TRBV29-1,CSGGTGYTGELFF
TRBV5-4,CASSPGEDHGYTF
TRBV19,CASKKGPQGNQPQHF
TRBV7-2,CASSLFGGTLTGELFF
TRBV6-6,CASSWDMSSGNTIYF
TRBV28,CASSLHGQNTEAFF
TRBV7-9,CASSAGTSGRGDTGELFF
TRBV7-2,CASSFYSTHYEQYF
TRBV28,CASKDWGSGNTIYF
TRBV4-1,CASSSKSQGTEQYF
TRBV12-5,CASQPPRPSTGIWETQYF
TRBV18,CASSEGGFGYTF
TRBV28,CASSSWTFRGGNTIYF
TRBV3-1/TRBV3-2,CASSQDKGTGVANVLTF
TRBV24-1,CATSAGSGHNEQFF
TRBV7-2,CASRPPGLVSDTQYF
TRBV9,CASSVVSGGSTDTQYF
TRBV7-2,CASSLSGGFQETQYF
TRBV3-1/TRBV3-2,CASSQDQMTPRDEQYF
TRBV7-2,CASSLTGTSGHEQYF
TRBV30,CAWSPVAGELFF
TRBV5-6,CASSYGTGARVDYGYTF
TRBV5-1,CASSLEGGREETQYF
TRBV3-1/TRBV3-2,CASSQDLTGAGGYTF
TRBV28,CASSTYRSGINSPLHF
TRBV7-9,CASSTSNEKLFF
TRBV28,CASSLPGTDYGYTF